This is a list of T cell receptor beta chains from one sample in a study of PD-1 blockade in classical Hodgkin lymphoma. Data came from immunoSEQ multiplex PCR; TCRdb stores just in-frame clones and leaves some out. The sample yields more than 50,000 clones, 80% to 90% seen once. The sample was peripheral blood mononuclear cells (PBMCs), taken at baseline. The origin of the receptors is a human donor with classical Hodgkin lymphoma. Each CDR3 is given with its conserved first and last residue. The D gene is left open where the match is weak. Not all rows give a size; the values are once, few, many and, for expanded clones, a class.

V gene	clone size	J gene	D gene	CDR3 protein	CDR3 DNA
TRBV4-1	.	TRBJ2-2	.	CASSQTPGGANTGELFF	TGCGCCAGCAGCCAAACCCCGGGCGGAGCGAACACCGGGGAGCTGTTTTTT
TRBV2	.	TRBJ2-3	.	CASSVAGRGDTQYF	TGTGCCAGCAGTGTGGCAGGGAGGGGGGATACGCAGTATTTT
TRBV19	.	TRBJ2-3	.	CASSIRFRGTDTQYF	TGTGCCAGTAGTATCCGGTTCAGGGGCACAGATACGCAGTATTTT
TRBV29-1	.	TRBJ2-1	.	CSVNMRVAYNEQFF	TGCAGCGTTAACATGAGAGTAGCCTACAATGAGCAGTTCTTC
TRBV4-1	.	TRBJ2-3	TRBD1	CASSHMDRSTDTQYF	TGCGCCAGCAGCCATATGGACAGGAGCACAGATACGCAGTATTTT
TRBV9	.	TRBJ2-7	.	CASSLFGDPRYEQYF	TGTGCCAGCAGTTTATTTGGGGATCCCCGCTACGAGCAGTACTTC
TRBV15	.	TRBJ2-2	.	CATTRNGELFF	TGTGCCACCACTCGCAACGGGGAGCTGTTTTTT
TRBV7-7	.	TRBJ2-3	.	CASSLDWDDTQYF	TGTGCTAGCAGCTTAGACTGGGACGATACGCAGTATTTT
TRBV7-2	.	TRBJ2-1	.	CASRLRGNEQFF	TGTGCCAGCAGACTCAGGGGTAATGAGCAGTTCTTC
TRBV10-3	few	TRBJ2-3	.	CATSLAGANAADTQYF	TGTGCCACCTCTTTGGCGGGGGCGAATGCCGCAGATACGCAGTATTTT
TRBV6-1	.	TRBJ1-1	.	CASSEGGGTWNTEAFF	TGTGCCAGCAGTGAAGGTGGCGGTACGTGGAACACTGAAGCTTTCTTT
TRBV27	.	TRBJ1-1	.	CASRPGGGTEAFF	TGTGCCAGCAGACCCGGGGGAGGTACTGAAGCTTTCTTT
TRBV27	.	TRBJ1-1	.	CASSPRTANTEAFF	TGTGCCAGCAGTCCTCGGACAGCAAACACTGAAGCTTTCTTT
TRBV27	.	TRBJ1-1	TRBD1	CASSFASGQRNTEAFF	TGTGCCAGCAGCTTTGCCTCGGGACAGCGGAACACTGAAGCTTTCTTT
TRBV15	.	TRBJ1-1	TRBD1	CATSIPRQGDSEAFF	TGTGCCACCAGCATTCCGCGTCAGGGGGATTCTGAAGCTTTCTTT
TRBV5-4	.	TRBJ2-1	TRBD1	CASSLFEIRTGVTYNEQFF	TGTGCCAGCAGCTTGTTCGAGATTCGGACAGGGGTCACCTACAATGAGCAGTTCTTC
TRBV11-2	.	TRBJ1-1	.	CASSQNTEAFF	TGTGCCAGCAGCCAGAACACTGAAGCTTTCTTT
TRBV6-5	.	TRBJ1-2	.	CASSELGPHYTF	TGTGCCAGCAGTGAATTGGGACCTCACTACACCTTC
TRBV6-6	.	TRBJ1-1	.	CASSYQRGTEAFF	TGTGCCAGCAGTTACCAGAGGGGAACTGAAGCTTTCTTT
TRBV6-1	.	TRBJ1-3	.	CASSEEFYSGNTIYF	TGTGCCAGCAGTGAAGAGTTCTACTCTGGAAACACCATATATTTT
TRBV6-6	.	TRBJ2-7	.	CASSYSYRYHEQYF	TGTGCCAGCAGTTACTCCTACAGGTACCACGAGCAGTACTTC